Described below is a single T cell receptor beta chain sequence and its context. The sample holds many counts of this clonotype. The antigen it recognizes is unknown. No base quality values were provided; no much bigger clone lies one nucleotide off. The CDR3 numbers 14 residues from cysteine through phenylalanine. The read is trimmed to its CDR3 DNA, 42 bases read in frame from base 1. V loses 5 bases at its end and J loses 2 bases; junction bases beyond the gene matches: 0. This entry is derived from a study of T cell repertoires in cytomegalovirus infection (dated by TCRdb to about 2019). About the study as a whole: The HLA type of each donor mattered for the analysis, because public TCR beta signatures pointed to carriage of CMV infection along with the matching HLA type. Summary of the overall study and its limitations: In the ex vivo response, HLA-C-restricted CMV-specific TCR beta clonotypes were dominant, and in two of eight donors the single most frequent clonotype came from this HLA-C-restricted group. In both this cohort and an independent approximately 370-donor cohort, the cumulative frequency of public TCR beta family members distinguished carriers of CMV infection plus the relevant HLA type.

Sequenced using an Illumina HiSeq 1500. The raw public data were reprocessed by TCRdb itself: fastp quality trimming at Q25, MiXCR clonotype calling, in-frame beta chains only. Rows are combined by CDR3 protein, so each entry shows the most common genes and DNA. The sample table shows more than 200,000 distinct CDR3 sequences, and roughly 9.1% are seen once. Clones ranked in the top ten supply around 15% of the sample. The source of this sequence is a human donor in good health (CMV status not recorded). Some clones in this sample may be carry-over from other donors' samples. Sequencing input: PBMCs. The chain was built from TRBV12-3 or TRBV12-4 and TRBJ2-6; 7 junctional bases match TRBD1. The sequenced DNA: TGTGCCAGCAGTGACAGGGCTGGGGCCAACGTCCTGACTTTC. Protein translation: CASSDRAGANVLTF.